This T cell receptor (beta chain) was profiled in a study of blood T cells in healthy people across ages. Combining a sample-barcoded 5' primer with a J-beta primer mix, a second PCR ran for about 7 to 11 cycles. TCRdb recomputed calls from the 5' RACE reads with MiXCR, one row per CDR3 protein. The sample records roughly 730,000 distinct CDR3 sequences, about 56% being singletons. This CDR3 has 15 residues. The V and J ends lost 2 bases and 7 bases respectively, with 12 bases between them. Germline V gives CDR1 LGHDT, CDR2 YNNKEL (reference sequence). The source material was blood. This sequence joins TRBV3-1 and TRBJ1-6, with unresolved D. This TCR was sampled from a man aged 40-49 years in good health. CDR3 protein: CASSQTEVRNSPLHF. The CDR3 coding sequence is TGTGCCAGCAGCCAAACAGAGGTGCGGAATTCACCCCTCCACTTT.